One sample yielded the 26 T cell receptor beta chains listed below, sequenced in a study of OX40 agonist ivuxolimab in advanced cancers. TCRdb keeps only in-frame clones here, not all; method: immunoSEQ multiplex PCR. The sample includes roughly 90,000 clones, roughly 94% seen only once; the top ten take about 2.6%. The starting material was CD4+ or CD8+ T cells sorted from blood, obtained in a trial of the OX40 agonist ivuxolimab. The receptors come from an adult with an advanced solid tumor such as melanoma, head and neck, liver or kidney cancer.

The CDR3 nucleotides are TGCGCCAGCAGCTCATCCGACAGGGGATGGCCCGATGGCTACACCTTC. It encodes CASSSSDRGWPDGYTF. The chain has TRBV5-1 and TRBJ1-2, with 8 bases aligning to TRBD1. The CDR3 is 16 residues long. CDR1 SGHRS and CDR2 YFSETQ come from the germline V gene. Trimming removed 3 bases from V and 6 bases from J; junction bases left unmatched: 13.

This rearrangement joins TRBV29-1 to TRBJ2-7, with 8 bases that match TRBD2. Germline loops: CDR1 SQVTM, CDR2 ANQGSEA. J was trimmed by 0 bases and V by 7 bases; bases with no gene match: 2. The CDR3 sequence is 12 residues long. CDR3 residues: CSALAGSYEQYF. Written as DNA, the CDR3 is TGCAGCGCCCTAGCGGGCTCCTACGAGCAGTACTTC.

The chain uses TRBV10-1 and TRBJ1-1; TRBD1 matches 7 bases. V shed 4 bases, J shed 1 base, and the junction held 3 bases outside the gene matches. The CDR3 length is 14 residues. Germline V lookup: CDR1 WNHNN, CDR2 SYGVQD (reference sequence). CDR3 sequence reads: CASSAGQANTEAFF. The CDR3 region has the DNA TGCGCCAGCAGTGCTGGACAGGCGAACACTGAAGCTTTCTTT.

The gene calls are TRBV7-6 and TRBJ1-2; D possibly corresponds to TRBD1 (5 bases). V lost 6 bases to trimming and J lost 10 bases, with 15 bases between them. The CDR3 consists of 12 residues. The germline V gene encodes CDR1 SGHVS and CDR2 FNYEAQ. CDR3 bases: TGTGCCAGCAGTACCTGGGGGGGACCCTACACCTTC. This translates into CASSTWGGPYTF. The full variable domain, in which reference TRBV7-6 and TRBJ1-2 provide the parts outside the CDR3, is GAGVSQSPRYKVTKRGQDVALRCDPISGHVSLYWYRQALGQGPEFLTYFNYEAQQDKSGLPNDRFSAERPEGSISTLTIQRTEQRDSAMYRCASSTWGGPYTFGSGTRLTVV.

The V call is TRBV27, the J call TRBJ2-3; D possibly corresponds to TRBD1 (6 bases). This CDR3 contains 15 residues. Germline CDR1 and CDR2: MNHEY and SMNVEV (reference sequence). Trimming stripped 6 bases from V and 2 bases from J, with 15 bases between. The CDR3 DNA follows: TGTGCCAGCAGCCCCTGGGACACCACCACAGATACGCAGTATTTT. Amino acids: CASSPWDTTTDTQYF.

This chain uses TRBV30 with TRBJ2-7, with 7 bases aligning to TRBD2. The germline CDR1 and CDR2 sequences are GTSNPN and SVGIG (reference sequence). The junction had 8 bases not matched to a gene; V was cut back by 4 bases and J by 2 bases. CDR3 length: 14 residues. The CDR3 bases are TGTGCCTGGACACGGGAGGCCCTTCCCTACGAGCAGTACTTC. Residues: CAWTREALPYEQYF.

The chain couples TRBV21-1 to TRBJ2-1; TRBD2 is taken as the D call from the table, unchecked against the DNA. TRBV21-1 is labeled a pseudogene. The CDR3 is 13 amino acids. Here the CDR3 DNA reads TGTGCCAGCACTAGCCAGCACTACAATGAGCAGTTCTTC. Translated, it gives CASTSQHYNEQFF.

This chain connects TRBV2 to TRBJ2-1; 9 bases align to TRBD1. Germline V gene sequence: CDR1 SNHLY, CDR2 FYNNEI. The CDR3 is made up of 15 amino acids. Trimming cost V 2 bases and J 2 bases; bases outside gene matches: 1. In nucleotides, the CDR3 is TGTGCCAGCAGTGAATGGACAGGGGCCTACAATGAGCAGTTCTTC. Translating it yields CASSEWTGAYNEQFF. Looking up the rest from reference TRBV2 and TRBJ2-1 gives the full variable domain: EPEVTQTPSHQVTQMGQEVILRCVPISNHLYFYWYRQILGQKVEFLVSFYNNEISEKSEIFDDQFSVERPDGSNFTLKIRSTKLEDSAMYFCASSEWTGAYNEQFFGPGTRLTVL.

The genes are TRBV5-4 and TRBJ2-2; unclear D gene. The CDR3 runs 18 residues. Germline lookup yields CDR1 SGHNT and CDR2 YYREEE (reference sequence). V was pared by 0 bases and J by 1 base, with 16 bases between. CDR3 coding DNA: TGTGCCAGCAGCTTGGAACCTGGAAGACTTAAGAACACCGGGGAGCTGTTTTTT. Residues: CASSLEPGRLKNTGELFF.

The chain combines TRBV11-2 with TRBJ2-3; D tentatively fits TRBD1 or TRBD2 (5 bases each). V gave up 4 bases and J gave up 2 bases, with 16 bases separating them. CDR1 is SGHAT and CDR2 is FQNNGV in the germline V gene. This CDR3 spans 16 amino acids. The CDR3: CASSSRDRVITDTQYF. In DNA form, the CDR3 reads TGTGCCAGCAGCTCCCGGGACCGCGTAATCACAGATACGCAGTATTTT.

This chain links TRBV5-6 with TRBJ2-7; 8 bases are shared with TRBD1. The CDR3 runs 14 residues. CDR1 SGHDT and CDR2 YYEEEE come from the germline V gene. V lost 4 bases and J lost 3; bases outside the gene matches: 6. Here the CDR3 reads CASSVGQDVYEQYF. In DNA, the CDR3 is TGTGCCAGCAGCGTGGGACAGGACGTCTACGAGCAGTACTTC.

This chain connects TRBV9 to TRBJ2-7, with 9 bases matching TRBD2. The germline V gene has CDR1 SGDLS and CDR2 YYNGEE. V was clipped by 3 bases and J by 2 bases; unmatched bases: 6. The CDR3 length is 15 residues. The CDR3 DNA is TGTGCCAGCAGCGCGGGGGCGGGAGGGGCCTACGAGCAGTACTTC. Amino acids: CASSAGAGGAYEQYF.

This chain connects TRBV27 to TRBJ1-5, with D possibly being TRBD1 (5 bases). The CDR3 has 14 residues. Trimming removed 2 bases from V and 6 bases from J, with 11 bases in between. Germline CDR1 reads MNHEY; CDR2 reads SMNVEV (reference sequence). The CDR3: CASSLGPGTQPQHF. CDR3 DNA: TGTGCCAGCAGTTTAGGGCCAGGGACTCAGCCCCAGCATTTT.

This CDR3 reads CASRAFSNQPQHF. The CDR3 DNA follows: TGTGCCAGTAGGGCCTTTAGCAATCAGCCCCAGCATTTT. J is TRBJ1-5 and V is TRBV19; D unresolved. Germline V gene lookup returns CDR1 LNHDA and CDR2 SQIVND (reference sequence). The CDR3 is 13 amino acids. The ends were cut back, 6 bases at V and 0 bases at J, with 6 bases in the middle.

The rearrangement uses TRBV6-1 and TRBJ2-7, with D unclear. V gave up 8 bases and J gave up 3 bases, with 8 bases separating them. Germline values: CDR1 MNHNS, CDR2 SASEGT. The CDR3 is made up of 11 amino acids. The CDR3 region is CASDNSYEQYF. The CDR3 DNA follows: TGTGCCAGCGACAACAGCTACGAGCAGTACTTC.

This clone has a single count. The V call is TRBV6-5, the J call TRBJ2-7; 10 bases map to TRBD1. The ends lost 8 bases at V and 3 bases at J; junction bases unmatched: 7. Germline values: CDR1 MNHEY, CDR2 SVGAGI. The CDR3 sequence is 14 residues long. As DNA, the CDR3 is TGTGCCAGCGGCGACAGGGGGCGGATCTACGAGCAGTACTTC. This codes for CASGDRGRIYEQYF.

The chain combines TRBV27 with TRBJ1-5; D is unresolved. V was cut by 6 bases and J by 5 bases, with 11 bases left in between. CDR3 size: 13 residues. From germline, CDR1 is MNHEY and CDR2 SMNVEV (reference sequence). The CDR3 DNA is TGTGCCAGCAGATTAGGAGTCTATCAGCCCCAGCATTTT. Protein sequence: CASRLGVYQPQHF.

The chain's CDR3 is CAISESERDRAYPEAFF. As DNA, the CDR3 is TGTGCCATCAGTGAGTCGGAGCGGGACAGGGCCTATCCTGAAGCTTTCTTT. The rearrangement joins TRBV10-3 to TRBJ1-1; 9 bases map to TRBD1. CDR3 length: 17 residues. Germline lookup yields CDR1 ENHRY and CDR2 SYGVKD. Losses at the gene ends were 0 bases for V and 6 bases for J; bases not matched to a gene: 11.

V usage is TRBV5-4 and J usage is TRBJ2-7; 12 bases match TRBD1. Losses at the gene ends were 4 bases for V and 2 bases for J; bases not matched to a gene: 4. Germline V lookup: CDR1 SGHNT, CDR2 YYREEE (reference sequence). The CDR3 extends over 15 amino acids. CDR3 in DNA: TGTGCCAGCAGCGTTGGGACAGGGGGCGCCTACGAGCAGTACTTC. The encoded protein is CASSVGTGGAYEQYF.

J is TRBJ2-2 and V is TRBV30; D perhaps matches TRBD1 (6 bases). The germline gives CDR1 GTSNPN, CDR2 SVGIG (reference sequence). V was shortened by 1 base and J by 3 bases, with 9 bases between the two germline ends. This CDR3 spans 14 amino acids. This CDR3 reads CAWSEGVDTGELFF. CDR3 bases: TGTGCCTGGAGTGAGGGGGTGGACACCGGGGAGCTGTTTTTT.

The chain recombines TRBV2 with TRBJ2-1, with TRBD2 matching 9 bases. J lost 2 bases, V lost 4 bases, and 15 bases had no gene match. The CDR3 is 19 residues long. Germline lookup yields CDR1 SNHLY and CDR2 FYNNEI. For the CDR3, the DNA is TGTGCCAGCAGTGGACTATGGCGGGGGGGCGATACAACCTACAATGAGCAGTTCTTC. It specifies CASSGLWRGGDTTYNEQFF.

Concerning this clone itself: No conserved phenylalanine or tryptophan is present at the end of the CDR3, so a read error is the likely explanation. The DNA is omitted, as the CDR3 cannot be located on it reliably, and the CDR3 follows TCRdb's listing. The chain's CDR3 is CASSQDGTSGRRPTNSR. The chain has TRBV4-1 and TRBJ2-7; the tabulated D call, TRBD2, remains unverified against the DNA. The CDR3 numbers 17 amino acids, ends counted. Germline values: CDR1 MGHRA, CDR2 YSYEKL.

J is TRBJ2-3 and V is TRBV5-8; no definite D call. Germline CDR1 SGHTS, CDR2 YDEGEE. CDR3 length: 13 amino acids. Trimming removed 0 bases at V and 7 bases at J, with 9 bases between. Here the CDR3 DNA reads TGTGCCAGCAGCTTGGACAAGGTGAATACGCAGTATTTT. Protein sequence: CASSLDKVNTQYF.

The CDR3 region has the DNA TGCAGCGTTGAAGTGGGGGACAATCCTAACTATGGCTACACCTTC. Amino acid sequence: CSVEVGDNPNYGYTF. V gene TRBV29-1 combines with J gene TRBJ1-2; D might be TRBD1 (6 bases). The CDR3 contains 15 residues. V was shortened by 1 base and J by 0 bases, with 12 bases between the two germline ends. The germline V gene encodes CDR1 SQVTM and CDR2 ANQGSEA.

Here the CDR3 DNA reads TGTGCCAGCAGTGAGCTGGCAGCGGGACGCACAGATACGCAGTATTTT. Its protein is CASSELAAGRTDTQYF. The chain is built from TRBV6-1 and TRBJ2-3; 7 bases fit TRBD2. The germline CDR1 and CDR2 sequences are MNHNS and SASEGT. The V gene end was trimmed by 3 bases and the J gene end by 1 base; junction bases not matched to a gene: 7. The CDR3 extends over 16 amino acids.

This clone was picked up one time. The chain recombines TRBV5-1 with TRBJ2-7; 9 bases agree with TRBD1. CDR3 size: 14 residues. V dropped 3 bases and J dropped 5; count of bases not matched to a gene: 6. The germline V gene has CDR1 SGHRS and CDR2 YFSETQ. CDR3 residues: CASSSGQGRNEQYF. The DNA of the CDR3 is TGCGCCAGCAGCTCCGGACAGGGGAGAAACGAGCAGTACTTC.